These T cell receptor beta chains were read from a single sample in a study of blood T cell repertoires in COVID-19. Libraries were prepared by immunoSEQ multiplex PCR; TCRdb keeps only in-frame clonotypes and omits some of them. The sample has more than 120,000 clones; about 85% are singletons. Sequenced sample: peripheral blood. The receptors derive from a human donor with acute or convalescent COVID-19. The donor label of this sample is uncertain. CDR3s include the opening cysteine and the closing phenylalanine or tryptophan. D genes are given only for firm matches. Only part of the rows carry a size: once, few, many, or a class if the clone is expanded.

TRBJ2-4 TRBV5-6 - - CASSFKEGIQYF
TRBJ1-2 TRBV20-1 - - CSATAQYGYTF
TRBJ2-2 TRBV23-1 TRBD2 - CASSPGLAVSNTGELFF
TRBJ1-3 TRBV11-2 - - CASSPVGRLNTIYF
TRBJ2-1 TRBV9 TRBD1 - CASSPPGDRGRLWYNEQFF
TRBJ1-5 TRBV12-3/TRBV12-4 - - CASSFAGDQPQHF
TRBJ1-2 TRBV6-5 TRBD1 - CASRRDGTAYGYTF
TRBJ2-4 TRBV5-4 - - CASSLNEEPLYF
TRBJ2-1 TRBV5-4 - - CASSLAGWSGDEQFF
TRBJ2-1 TRBV28 TRBD2 - CASSPPLGLADNEQFF
TRBJ2-1 TRBV5-8 TRBD2 - CASTPGLVKSGREQFF
TRBJ1-1 TRBV5-1 TRBD1 - CASSPGTGGANTEAFF
TRBJ1-5 TRBV2 TRBD1 few CASTRGQGVQPQHF
TRBJ2-4 TRBV10-3 TRBD1 - CAISQTGTGAVFQYF
TRBJ2-7 TRBV10-2 TRBD2 - CASSGTGLAGATDRYDEQYF
TRBJ2-3 TRBV28 TRBD1 - CASSFLGTGSYTDTQYF
TRBJ1-1 TRBV10-3 TRBD1 - CAITDRGQGTEAFF
TRBJ2-3 TRBV6-4 - - CASSDGATDTQYF
TRBJ1-4 TRBV19 TRBD1 - CASKDRVNEKLFF
TRBJ2-7 TRBV12-3/TRBV12-4 TRBD1 - CASSPGQGAEQYF
TRBJ1-3 TRBV5-4 - - CASSLDWGPGNTIYF
TRBJ2-5 TRBV30 TRBD2 - CALSPSSGNQETQYF
TRBJ2-1 TRBV11-2 - - CASSASDRIGQFF
TRBJ1-3 TRBV6-2/TRBV6-3 - few CASSPGGGNTIYF
TRBJ2-2 TRBV28 - - CASKNLGRTGELFF
TRBJ1-4 TRBV7-9 TRBD1 - CASSPTGDNEKLFF
TRBJ2-3 TRBV3-1/TRBV3-2 TRBD1 - CASSQTTPGQSTDTQYF
TRBJ1-1 TRBV20-1 - - CSAPRAFF